Listed below are T cell receptor beta chains from one sample, sequenced in a study of T-cell reconstitution after alpha-beta-depleted transplantation in children. TCRdb used MiXCR to reprocess the PCR reads, holding one entry per CDR3 protein. Among roughly 500,000 distinct CDR3 sequences, about 31% were seen once, and the ten largest hold approximately 2.3%. This sample comprised PBMCs from the stem cell graft donor, obtained from the stem cell graft. Receptors were obtained from a human donor who donated a stem cell graft to a child with aplastic anemia. The CDR3 runs from the conserved cysteine through the conserved F or W. The D gene is left open where the match is weak. The size entry is marked missing in some rows and otherwise reads once, few, many or a size class.

j_gene: TRBJ2-1
v_gene: TRBV5-1
d_gene: TRBD1
abundance: -
len: 17
CDR3nt: TGCGCCAGCAGCTCTAAATCCCAGGGGGCGGGATACAATGAGCAGTTCTTC
CDR3aa: CASSSKSQGAGYNEQFF

j_gene: TRBJ1-2
v_gene: TRBV20-1
d_gene: -
abundance: -
len: 11
CDR3nt: TGCAGTGCTACTAGAGACTATGGCTACACCTTC
CDR3aa: CSATRDYGYTF

j_gene: TRBJ2-7
v_gene: TRBV30
d_gene: -
abundance: -
len: 12
CDR3nt: TGTGCCTGGAGTGTTAACCTCTACGAGCAGTACTTC
CDR3aa: CAWSVNLYEQYF

j_gene: TRBJ2-3
v_gene: TRBV11-3
d_gene: -
abundance: -
len: 17
CDR3nt: TGTGCCAGCAGCCACTTCCAGGTTGCGGGCGGCCCCGATACGCAGTATTTT
CDR3aa: CASSHFQVAGGPDTQYF

j_gene: TRBJ2-5
v_gene: TRBV10-3
d_gene: -
abundance: -
len: 15
CDR3nt: TGTGCCATCAGTGGTGCGGCCTCCTTCGGAGAGACCCAGTACTTC
CDR3aa: CAISGAASFGETQYF

j_gene: TRBJ2-5
v_gene: TRBV28
d_gene: -
abundance: -
len: 16
CDR3nt: TGTGCCAGCAGTTTACAGATCCGGGCCAGCCAAGAGACCCAGTACTTC
CDR3aa: CASSLQIRASQETQYF

j_gene: TRBJ2-3
v_gene: TRBV28
d_gene: -
abundance: -
len: 15
CDR3nt: TGTGCCAGCAAGTCCAGCGGGTACTATTCAGATACGCAGTATTTT
CDR3aa: CASKSSGYYSDTQYF

j_gene: TRBJ1-5
v_gene: TRBV12-3/TRBV12-4
d_gene: TRBD1
abundance: few
len: 16
CDR3nt: TGTGCCAGCAGTACCTCGACAGGGGGTAGCAATCAGCCCCAGCATTTT
CDR3aa: CASSTSTGGSNQPQHF

j_gene: TRBJ2-4
v_gene: TRBV12-3/TRBV12-4
d_gene: TRBD2
abundance: -
len: 15
CDR3nt: TGTGCCAGCAGTCAGACTAGCGGGAGAGTTGGCATTCAGTACTTC
CDR3aa: CASSQTSGRVGIQYF

j_gene: TRBJ2-5
v_gene: TRBV28
d_gene: TRBD2
abundance: once
len: 16
CDR3nt: TGTGCCAGCAGTTTCTGGACTAGCGGGAGAAAAGAGACCCAGTACTTC
CDR3aa: CASSFWTSGRKETQYF

j_gene: TRBJ1-1
v_gene: TRBV27
d_gene: -
abundance: -
len: 14
CDR3nt: TGTGCCAGCAGTTTTTGGCCTCTGAACACTGAAGCTTTCTTT
CDR3aa: CASSFWPLNTEAFF

j_gene: TRBJ1-2
v_gene: TRBV20-1
d_gene: TRBD1
abundance: -
len: 13
CDR3nt: TGCAGTGCTAGAGACAGGGGGTATAATGGCTACACCTTC
CDR3aa: CSARDRGYNGYTF

j_gene: TRBJ2-2
v_gene: TRBV12-3/TRBV12-4
d_gene: -
abundance: -
len: 14
CDR3nt: TGTGCCAGCAGTTTTCCTAGTCTCACCGGGGAGCTGTTTTTT
CDR3aa: CASSFPSLTGELFF

j_gene: TRBJ2-2
v_gene: TRBV20-1
d_gene: TRBD1
abundance: few
len: 16
CDR3nt: TGCAGTGCCATTAGGGCGGGACAGGGAAGGACCGGGGAGCTGTTTTTT
CDR3aa: CSAIRAGQGRTGELFF

j_gene: TRBJ2-5
v_gene: TRBV18
d_gene: -
abundance: -
len: 14
CDR3nt: TGTGCCAGCTCACCATCAAGGGGAGGCGAGACCCAGTACTTC
CDR3aa: CASSPSRGGETQYF

j_gene: TRBJ1-1
v_gene: TRBV11-3
d_gene: TRBD1
abundance: few
len: 16
CDR3nt: TGTGCCAGCAGCCCAAACTGGCGGACAGGGGCCACTGAAGCTTTCTTT
CDR3aa: CASSPNWRTGATEAFF

j_gene: TRBJ2-2
v_gene: TRBV29-1
d_gene: -
abundance: few
len: 12
CDR3nt: TGCAGCGTCCCTCGGGACACCGGGGAGCTGTTTTTT
CDR3aa: CSVPRDTGELFF

j_gene: TRBJ1-2
v_gene: TRBV6-2/TRBV6-3
d_gene: -
abundance: few
len: 16
CDR3nt: TGTGCCAGCAGTTACTCTGGGGGATCGGCTTTAGGTGGCTACACCTTC
CDR3aa: CASSYSGGSALGGYTF

j_gene: TRBJ2-3
v_gene: TRBV7-9
d_gene: -
abundance: -
len: 16
CDR3nt: TGTGCCAGCAGCTTTGGGGGAGGACAGGGCACAGATACGCAGTATTTT
CDR3aa: CASSFGGGQGTDTQYF

j_gene: TRBJ2-1
v_gene: TRBV6-1
d_gene: TRBD2
abundance: few
len: 16
CDR3nt: TGTGCCAGCAGTCAACGACTAGCGGGAGGGTACAATGAGCAGTTCTTC
CDR3aa: CASSQRLAGGYNEQFF

j_gene: TRBJ2-2
v_gene: TRBV10-2
d_gene: TRBD2
abundance: -
len: 16
CDR3nt: TGCGCCAGCAGTGATGGAGCGGGAGTCGCCACCGGGGAGCTGTTTTTT
CDR3aa: CASSDGAGVATGELFF

j_gene: TRBJ1-4
v_gene: TRBV29-1
d_gene: -
abundance: -
len: 14
CDR3nt: TGCAGCGCCCGGTTGGAGGCCACTAATGAAAAACTGTTTTTT
CDR3aa: CSARLEATNEKLFF

j_gene: TRBJ1-1
v_gene: TRBV12-3/TRBV12-4
d_gene: -
abundance: few
len: 15
CDR3nt: TGTGCCAGCAGTTTAAGGGAGGCCCTTAGCACTGAAGCTTTCTTT
CDR3aa: CASSLREALSTEAFF